These T cell receptor beta chains were read from a single sample in a study of T-cell reconstitution after alpha-beta-depleted transplantation in children. TCRdb re-called the PCR reads with MiXCR, one entry per CDR3 protein. Of more than 300,000 distinct CDR3 sequences listed, about 17% are singletons. The material was PBMCs, mostly from graft donor cells, obtained 360 days after TCRalphabeta/CD19-depleted stem cell transplant. Every receptor here comes from a male patient aged 2 to 10 who had a stem cell transplant for acute lymphoblastic leukemia, so the T cells may come from the graft donor. Both conserved end residues are part of each CDR3. D genes are given only for firm matches. Size is stated for part of the rows, as once, few or many counts, or as a class when the clone is expanded.

CDR3: CASTHALGQASYEQYF
DNA: TGTGCCAGCACCCATGCCCTGGGACAGGCCTCCTACGAGCAGTACTTC
V: TRBV7-2
J: TRBJ2-7
D: TRBD1
size: .

CDR3: CASSLALGNEQYF
DNA: TGTGCCAGCAGTTTAGCCTTAGGGAACGAGCAGTACTTC
V: TRBV12-3/TRBV12-4
J: TRBJ2-7
D: .
size: many

CDR3: CASSFRTSLLRNTQYF
DNA: TGTGCCAGCAGTTTCAGGACTAGCCTACTGAGAAATACGCAGTATTTT
V: TRBV12-3/TRBV12-4
J: TRBJ2-3
D: TRBD2
size: few

CDR3: CASSFPWGQERAEAFF
DNA: TGTGCCAGCAGCTTCCCGTGGGGCCAGGAAAGGGCTGAAGCTTTCTTT
V: TRBV7-9
J: TRBJ1-1
D: .
size: .

CDR3: CSVGTGPNQPQHF
DNA: TGCAGCGTGGGGACAGGGCCTAATCAGCCCCAGCATTTT
V: TRBV29-1
J: TRBJ1-5
D: TRBD1
size: .

CDR3: CASSPGPLFYEQYF
DNA: TGTGCCAGCAGCCCAGGGCCCCTCTTCTACGAGCAGTACTTC
V: TRBV21-1
J: TRBJ2-7
D: .
size: .

CDR3: CASATRWGETQYF
DNA: TGTGCCAGCGCTACTAGGTGGGGAGAGACCCAGTACTTC
V: TRBV14
J: TRBJ2-5
D: .
size: few

CDR3: CASSPRSGRMNTEAFF
DNA: TGTGCCAGCTCACCACGTAGCGGTCGGATGAACACTGAAGCTTTCTTT
V: TRBV18
J: TRBJ1-1
D: .
size: .

CDR3: CASTLAGANEQFF
DNA: TGTGCCAGCACCTTAGCGGGAGCCAATGAGCAGTTCTTC
V: TRBV7-9
J: TRBJ2-1
D: TRBD2
size: .

CDR3: CASSPGLASDTQYF
DNA: TGTGCCAGCAGCCCCGGACTAGCATCAGATACGCAGTATTTT
V: TRBV14
J: TRBJ2-3
D: TRBD2
size: .

CDR3: CKGLAATGELFF
DNA: TGCAAGGGACTAGCGGCTACCGGGGAGCTGTTTTTT
V: TRBV29-1
J: TRBJ2-2
D: TRBD2
size: many

CDR3: CASSPRVAGWGNEQFF
DNA: TGTGCCAGCAGTCCCCGGGTAGCGGGATGGGGGAATGAGCAGTTCTTC
V: TRBV12-3/TRBV12-4
J: TRBJ2-1
D: TRBD2
size: .

CDR3: CASSSLTSPSSYEQYF
DNA: TGTGCCAGCAGTTCCCTGACTAGCCCGAGCTCCTACGAGCAGTACTTC
V: TRBV28
J: TRBJ2-7
D: TRBD2
size: .

CDR3: CASSSLKTSGVYNEQFF
DNA: TGTGCCAGCAGCTCCCTCAAGACTAGCGGCGTATACAATGAGCAGTTCTTC
V: TRBV13
J: TRBJ2-1
D: TRBD2
size: few

CDR3: CASSVTSGRHNEQFF
DNA: TGTGCCAGTAGTGTGACTAGCGGGAGGCACAATGAGCAGTTCTTC
V: TRBV19
J: TRBJ2-1
D: TRBD2
size: few

CDR3: CASSRPNYNEQFF
DNA: TGTGCCAGCAGCAGACCTAACTACAATGAGCAGTTCTTC
V: TRBV7-9
J: TRBJ2-1
D: .
size: few

CDR3: CSALPTGRAPYNEQFF
DNA: TGCAGTGCCCTCCCAACCGGGAGGGCCCCATACAATGAGCAGTTCTTC
V: TRBV20-1
J: TRBJ2-1
D: TRBD2
size: few

CDR3: CSVDNTNNEQFF
DNA: TGCAGCGTTGATAATACGAACAATGAGCAGTTCTTC
V: TRBV29-1
J: TRBJ2-1
D: .
size: .